The sequence of this TCR beta chain was determined in a study of OX40 agonist ivuxolimab in advanced cancers. With regard to the full study: Ivuxolimab, which targeted the costimulatory receptor OX40 (CD134), was an agonistic, fully human IgG2 monoclonal antibody. In the dose-escalation cohort, around four fifths of patients were male, and the mean age was approximately 60 years, with a range of 23 to 79. Among the approximately 50 dose-escalation patients, approximately 20 had hepatocellular carcinoma, about 15 melanoma, 9 renal cell carcinoma and 9 head and neck cancer. Peripheral TCRbeta sequencing aimed to test whether ivuxolimab altered TCR sequence diversity and caused clonal T-cell expansion. Intravenous ivuxolimab was administered to patients every 2 weeks at six dose levels: 0.01, 0.1, 0.3, 1.5, 3 and 10 mg/kg. Patients were allowed to have had prior anti-PD-1, anti-PD-L1 or anti-CTLA-4 therapy, and roughly 40% of the dose-escalation patients had been treated with checkpoint inhibitors. The monotherapy dose-escalation portion (N of about 49 patients) of the phase I ivuxolimab trial is reported in the paper. Partial responses were achieved by three dose-escalation patients, of whom one had hepatocellular carcinoma and two had cutaneous melanoma. Overall study results and their limits: In the 0.1-3.0 mg/kg groups, partial responders had among the lowest normalized peripheral clonal expansion, particularly in CD8+ T cells. At doses from 0.1 to 3.0 mg/kg, clonal expansion was seen in both CD4+ and CD8+ blood T cells between baseline and week 6. Which antigens the clonally expanded peripheral T cells were specific for was not determined. Low levels of normalized T-cell clonal expansion were also seen in some patients who did not respond. On average, CD8+ T cells showed more expanded clones than CD4+ T cells after ivuxolimab.

Concerning this clone itself: The antigen it recognizes is unknown. No base qualities exist here, and no much larger clone lies one base off it.

For sequencing of the TCRbeta CDR3 region, genomic DNA was extracted from the sorted cells. TCRbeta CDR3 regions were sequenced using the immunoSEQ Assay. TCRdb mirrors the immuneACCESS table, restricted to in-frame sequences. Some clones are absent from its copies; in checked studies, under half trace to an unresolved V gene, and the reason for the others is unknown. This sample lists about 71,000 clones; roughly nine tenths were detected once. The top ten clones comprise more than 12% of the sample. Patients with autoimmune disease history or receiving systemic immunosuppression were excluded from the trial. In every dose cohort, peripheral blood was drawn for TCR sequencing at baseline, cycle 4 day 1, and cycle 7 day 1. Samples came from an open-label, multicenter, first-in-human phase I dose-escalation trial of ivuxolimab. The trial enrolled adults with locally advanced or metastatic head and neck squamous cell, hepatocellular, melanoma or renal cell carcinoma. Before TCR sequencing, CD4+ and CD8+ T cells were separately sorted from peripheral blood.

The CDR3, cysteine through phenylalanine, is 17 amino acids long. Only the CDR3 part of the read is kept: 51 bases, read in frame from the first base. CDR1 and CDR2, per the germline V gene, are LGHNA and YNFKEQ. V lost 0 bases and J lost 2 bases; the stretch between them is 14 bases long. Recombination linked TRBV4-2 to TRBJ2-1, with TRBD2 tentatively as D gene (6 bases match). Sequenced here: CD4+ or CD8+ T cells sorted from blood, sampled in a trial of the OX40 agonist ivuxolimab. This receptor was identified in an adult with an advanced solid tumor such as melanoma, head and neck, liver or kidney cancer. The DNA reads as follows: TGTGCCAGCAGCCAAGATAGCGGCTACACAACCTACAATGAGCAGTTCTTC. Its product reads: CASSQDSGYTTYNEQFF.